The sequence of this TCR beta chain was determined in a study of beta chain features in type 1 diabetes. Overall study findings and caveats: Cells that show high TCR expression could be over-represented by cDNA sequencing. With patients and controls alike, PCR might favor shorter templates to an equal degree. VDJ junctions from type 1 diabetes patients carried fewer insertions and larger deletions. Comparison showed that naive, central memory and Treg TCRB repertoires appeared more similar among patients than among healthy donors.

CDR1 is SGHRS and CDR2 is YFSETQ in the germline V gene. There are 16 residues in the CDR3. V was shortened by 4 bases and J by 4 bases, with 20 bases between the two germline ends. This clone occurred a few times. As yet, its antigen is unknown. All of the isolated RNA was reverse transcribed, so expressed TCRB transcripts were sequenced. Profiled with immunoSEQ multiplex PCR; TCRdb holds only in-frame clones, not every one. The data contain hundreds of thousands of clones, roughly 16% of them singletons. This receptor was taken from a man younger than 30 in good health. V gene TRBV5-1 combines with J gene TRBJ2-5, with TRBD2 as a possible D gene (7 bases). The sequenced sample was naive CD4+ T cells from blood. CDR3 bases: TGCGCCAGCAGCCCCGGGGTGGCGGGGGCGGGAGAGACCCAGTACTTC. Residues: CASSPGVAGAGETQYF.